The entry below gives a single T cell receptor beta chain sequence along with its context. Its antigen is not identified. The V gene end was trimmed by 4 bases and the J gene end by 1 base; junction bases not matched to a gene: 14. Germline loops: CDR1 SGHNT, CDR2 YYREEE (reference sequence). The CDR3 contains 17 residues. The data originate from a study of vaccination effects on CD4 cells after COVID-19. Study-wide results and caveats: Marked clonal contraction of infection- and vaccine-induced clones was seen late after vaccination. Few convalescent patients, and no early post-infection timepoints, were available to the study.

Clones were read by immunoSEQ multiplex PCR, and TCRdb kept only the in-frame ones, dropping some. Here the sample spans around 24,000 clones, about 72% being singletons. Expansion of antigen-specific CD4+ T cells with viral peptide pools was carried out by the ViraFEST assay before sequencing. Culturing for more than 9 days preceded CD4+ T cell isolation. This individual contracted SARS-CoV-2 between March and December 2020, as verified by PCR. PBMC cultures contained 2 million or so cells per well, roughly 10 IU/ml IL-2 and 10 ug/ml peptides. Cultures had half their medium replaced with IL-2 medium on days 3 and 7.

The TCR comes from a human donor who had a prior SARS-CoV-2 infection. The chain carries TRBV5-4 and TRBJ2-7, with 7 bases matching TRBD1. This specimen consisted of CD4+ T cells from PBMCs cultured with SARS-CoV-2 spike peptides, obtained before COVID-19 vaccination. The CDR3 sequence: CASSAPTGTEFSYEQYF. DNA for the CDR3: TGTGCCAGCAGCGCCCCCACCGGGACAGAGTTTTCCTACGAGCAGTACTTC.